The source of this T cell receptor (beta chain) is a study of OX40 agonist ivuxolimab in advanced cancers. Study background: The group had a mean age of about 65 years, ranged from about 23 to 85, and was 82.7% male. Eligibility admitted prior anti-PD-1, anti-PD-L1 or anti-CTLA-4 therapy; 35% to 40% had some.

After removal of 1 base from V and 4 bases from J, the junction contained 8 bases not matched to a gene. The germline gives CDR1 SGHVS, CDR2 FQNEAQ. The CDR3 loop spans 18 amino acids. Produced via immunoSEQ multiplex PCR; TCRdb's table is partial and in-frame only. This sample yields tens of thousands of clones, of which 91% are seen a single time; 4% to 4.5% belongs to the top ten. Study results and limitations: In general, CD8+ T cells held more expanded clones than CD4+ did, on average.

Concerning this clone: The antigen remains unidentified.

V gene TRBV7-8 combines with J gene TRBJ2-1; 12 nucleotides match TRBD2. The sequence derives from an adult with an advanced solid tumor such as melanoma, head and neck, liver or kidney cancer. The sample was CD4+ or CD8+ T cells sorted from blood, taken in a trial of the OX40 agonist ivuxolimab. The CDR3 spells CASSLGLAGALAYNEQFF. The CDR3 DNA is TGTGCCAGCAGCTTAGGACTAGCGGGAGCCTTAGCTTACAATGAGCAGTTCTTC.